This entry lists 8 T cell receptor beta chains sequenced from one sample in a study of identical twins. TCRdb re-analysed the 5' RACE reads in MiXCR, keeping a single row per CDR3 protein. This table has roughly 1,500,000 distinct CDR3 sequences, less than 40% appearing once. Sequenced: cord blood. The receptors derive from a newborn girl in good health.

CDR3 region: CASSMGQPHNSPLHF. The CDR3 coding sequence is TGCGCCAGCAGCATGGGACAGCCACATAATTCACCCCTCCACTTT. This sequence joins TRBV5-1 and TRBJ1-6; 7 bases are a match to TRBD1. The ends lost 4 bases at V and 5 bases at J; junction bases unmatched: 6. CDR3 length equals 15 residues. In germline, CDR1 is SGHRS, CDR2 YFSETQ.

This clonotype has a handful of counts. The V call is TRBV7-9, the J call TRBJ1-6; D ambiguous. This CDR3 is built from 12 residues. Germline lookup yields CDR1 SEHNR and CDR2 FQNEAQ (reference sequence). The V end was cut by 4 bases, the J end by 10 bases, with 8 bases between. Here the CDR3 DNA reads TGTGCCAGCAGCTCTATTGGGTCACCCCTCCACTTT. Its translation is CASSSIGSPLHF.

For this clonotype: Sequence at one end of the junction differs from germline and may be a read error. The genes are TRBV5-1 and TRBJ2-1; D is unresolved. This CDR3 contains 15 residues. Germline CDR1 is SGHRS and CDR2 is YFSETQ. The CDR3 nucleotides read TGCGCCAGCAGCTTGTATTCAGGACGGAACAATGAGCAGTTGTTC. Protein sequence: CASSLYSGRNNEQLF.

This chain links TRBV2 with TRBJ2-5; D not certain. Trimming removed 4 bases from V and 0 bases from J, with 12 bases in between. The CDR3 loop spans 15 amino acids. Germline V gene lookup returns CDR1 SNHLY and CDR2 FYNNEI. The CDR3 DNA is TGTGCCAGCAGTGGAGGCTCACCTTACCAAGAGACCCAGTACTTC. This encodes CASSGGSPYQETQYF.

This clonotype was observed a few times. CDR3 nucleotide sequence: TGTGCCAGTAGAAATAGCGGAACCTACAATGAGCAGTTCTTC. Translated, it gives CASRNSGTYNEQFF. This sequence joins TRBV19 and TRBJ2-1; the D gene is possibly TRBD2 (6 bases). Germline V gene lookup returns CDR1 LNHDA and CDR2 SQIVND (reference sequence). The CDR3 is 14 residues long. V gave up 6 bases and J gave up 2 bases, with 11 bases separating them.

This clonotype was seen only a few times. This sequence joins TRBV5-1 and TRBJ1-1; TRBD1 aligns across 11 bases. The V gene's germline CDR1 is SGHRS and CDR2 YFSETQ. This CDR3 has 18 residues. Trimming took 4 bases from V and 0 from J; bases not matched to a gene: 11. The CDR3 spells CASSRWMGTGGLNTEAFF. The CDR3 DNA sequence: TGCGCCAGCAGCCGATGGATGGGGACAGGGGGGTTGAACACTGAAGCTTTCTTT.

This clonotype was picked up a small number of times. V is TRBV20-1 and J is TRBJ1-2, with D uncertain. CDR1 is DFQATT, CDR2 SNEGSKA, per germline (reference sequence). The germline V and J ends were trimmed by 0 bases and 5 bases, with 10 bases remaining between them. The CDR3 runs 13 residues. CDR3 protein: CSARDGETYGYTF. Here the CDR3 DNA reads TGCAGTGCTAGAGATGGGGAGACTTATGGCTACACCTTC.

This chain joins TRBV20-1 and TRBJ2-1; 7 bases map to TRBD2. Germline CDR1 DFQATT, CDR2 SNEGSKA (reference sequence). This CDR3 comprises 15 residues. The V and J ends lost 3 bases and 3 bases, in that order; junction bases with no gene match: 8. The CDR3 coding sequence is TGCAGTGCTAGTGGGCGGGAGATCTACTACAATGAGCAGTTCTTC. Its protein is CSASGREIYYNEQFF.